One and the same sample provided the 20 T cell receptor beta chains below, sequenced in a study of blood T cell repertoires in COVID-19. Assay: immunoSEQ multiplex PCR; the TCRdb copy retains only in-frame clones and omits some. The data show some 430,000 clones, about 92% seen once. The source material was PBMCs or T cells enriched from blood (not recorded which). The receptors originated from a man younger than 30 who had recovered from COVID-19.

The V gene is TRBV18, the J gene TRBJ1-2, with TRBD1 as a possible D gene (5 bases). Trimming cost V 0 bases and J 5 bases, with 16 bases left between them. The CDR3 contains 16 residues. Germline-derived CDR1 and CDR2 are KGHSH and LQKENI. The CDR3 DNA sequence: TGTGCCAGCTCACCACCGGGGACTCAAGTTTTTTATGGCTACACCTTC. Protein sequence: CASSPPGTQVFYGYTF.

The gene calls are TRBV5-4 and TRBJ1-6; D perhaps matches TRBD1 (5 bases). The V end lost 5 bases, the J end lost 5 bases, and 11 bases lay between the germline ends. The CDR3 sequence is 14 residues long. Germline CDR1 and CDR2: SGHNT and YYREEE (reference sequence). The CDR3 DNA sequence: TGTGCCAGCAGGGAGCGCAGGGATAATTCACCCCTCCACTTT. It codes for CASRERRDNSPLHF.

In nucleotides, the CDR3 is TGTGCCAGCAGTTTTACGGGACAAGCCTACGAGCAGTACTTC. As protein: CASSFTGQAYEQYF. V and J are TRBV6-5 and TRBJ2-7; D is possibly TRBD1 (6 bases). Germline V CDR1 and CDR2: MNHEY, SVGAGI. Between the trimmed V and J ends, which lost 4 bases and 2 bases, there was a span of 12 bases. The CDR3 runs 14 residues.

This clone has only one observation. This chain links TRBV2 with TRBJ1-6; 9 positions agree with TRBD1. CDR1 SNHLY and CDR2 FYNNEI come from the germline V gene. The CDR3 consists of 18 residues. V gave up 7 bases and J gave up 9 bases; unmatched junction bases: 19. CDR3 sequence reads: CASTLGAPHRGLGSPLHF. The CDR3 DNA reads TGTGCCAGCACCCTCGGCGCCCCCCACAGGGGGCTGGGTTCACCCCTCCACTTT.

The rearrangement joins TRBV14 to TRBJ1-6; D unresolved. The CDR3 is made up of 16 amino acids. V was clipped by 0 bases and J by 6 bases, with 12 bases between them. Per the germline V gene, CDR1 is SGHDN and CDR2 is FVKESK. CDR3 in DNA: TGTGCCAGCAGCCAAGACTGGGCAGTACCTAATTCACCCCTCCACTTT. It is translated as CASSQDWAVPNSPLHF.

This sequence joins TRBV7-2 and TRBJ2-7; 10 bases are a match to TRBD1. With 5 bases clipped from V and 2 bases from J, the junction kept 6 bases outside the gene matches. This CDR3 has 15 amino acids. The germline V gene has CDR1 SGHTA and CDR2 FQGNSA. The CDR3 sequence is CASSIGTGETYEQYF. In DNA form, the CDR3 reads TGTGCCAGCAGCATAGGGACAGGGGAAACCTACGAGCAGTACTTC. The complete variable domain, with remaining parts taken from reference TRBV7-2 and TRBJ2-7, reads GAGVSQSPSNKVTEKGKDVELRCDPISGHTALYWYRQSLGQGLEFLIYFQGNSAPDKSGLPSDRFSAERTGGSVSTLTIQRTQQEDSAVYLCASSIGTGETYEQYFGPGTRLTVT.

The CDR3 reads CASSSGQGGSQPQHF. The CDR3 DNA is TGCGCCAGCAGCTCCGGACAGGGTGGGAGTCAGCCCCAGCATTTT. The chain carries TRBV5-1 and TRBJ1-5, with 8 bases fitting TRBD1. This CDR3 is 15 amino acids long. The ends lost 3 bases at V and 6 bases at J; junction bases unmatched: 8. The germline V gene encodes CDR1 SGHRS and CDR2 YFSETQ. Filled out from reference TRBV5-1 and TRBJ1-5, the complete variable domain reads KAGVTQTPRYLIKTRGQQVTLSCSPISGHRSVSWYQQTPGQGLQFLFEYFSETQRNKGNFPGRFSGRQFSNSRSEMNVSTLELGDSALYLCASSSGQGGSQPQHFGDGTRLSIL.

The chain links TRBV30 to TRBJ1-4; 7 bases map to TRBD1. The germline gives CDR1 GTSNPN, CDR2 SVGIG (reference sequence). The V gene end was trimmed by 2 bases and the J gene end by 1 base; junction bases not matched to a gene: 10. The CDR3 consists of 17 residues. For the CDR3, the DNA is TGTGCCTGGAGTAGGGGGCTGAATGTAGGAACTAATGAAAAACTGTTTTTT. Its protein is CAWSRGLNVGTNEKLFF.

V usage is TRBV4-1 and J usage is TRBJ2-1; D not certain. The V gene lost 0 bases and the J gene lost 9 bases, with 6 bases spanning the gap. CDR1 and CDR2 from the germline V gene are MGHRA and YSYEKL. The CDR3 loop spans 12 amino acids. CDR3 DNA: TGCGCCAGCAGCCAAGAATCGGGTGAGCAGTTCTTC. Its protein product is CASSQESGEQFF.

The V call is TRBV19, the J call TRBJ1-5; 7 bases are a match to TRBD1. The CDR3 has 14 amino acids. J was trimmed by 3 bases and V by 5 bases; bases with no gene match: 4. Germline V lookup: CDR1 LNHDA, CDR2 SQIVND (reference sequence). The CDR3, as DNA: TGTGCCAGTAGTGCGGGACAGCACAATCAGCCCCAGCATTTT. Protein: CASSAGQHNQPQHF. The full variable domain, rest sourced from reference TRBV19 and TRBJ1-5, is DGGITQSPKYLFRKEGQNVTLSCEQNLNHDAMYWYRQDPGQGLRLIYYSQIVNDFQKGDIAEGYSVSREKKESFPLTVTSAQKNPTAFYLCASSAGQHNQPQHFGDGTRLSIL.

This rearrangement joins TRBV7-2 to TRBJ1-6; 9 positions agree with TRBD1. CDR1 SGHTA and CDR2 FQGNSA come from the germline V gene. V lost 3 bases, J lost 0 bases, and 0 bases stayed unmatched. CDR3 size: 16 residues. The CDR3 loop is CASSLTGGSYNSPLHF. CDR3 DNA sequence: TGTGCCAGCAGCTTGACAGGGGGCTCCTATAATTCACCCCTCCACTTT.

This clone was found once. CDR3 nucleotide sequence: TGTGCCAGTAGGGGGGACAGGGCTGGAAACACCATATATTTT. It specifies CASRGDRAGNTIYF. This sequence joins TRBV19 and TRBJ1-3; 9 bases map to TRBD1. The CDR3 is made up of 14 amino acids. Germline V CDR1 and CDR2: LNHDA, SQIVND (reference sequence). Germline trimming cut 6 bases from V and 2 bases from J; bases unmatched to any gene: 2.

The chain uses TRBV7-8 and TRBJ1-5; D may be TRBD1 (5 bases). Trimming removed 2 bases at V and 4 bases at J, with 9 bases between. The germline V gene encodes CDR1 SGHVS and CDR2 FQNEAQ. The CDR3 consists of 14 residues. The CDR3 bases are TGTGCCAGCAGCTTACGGGGGAAAAATCAGCCCCAGCATTTT. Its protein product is CASSLRGKNQPQHF.

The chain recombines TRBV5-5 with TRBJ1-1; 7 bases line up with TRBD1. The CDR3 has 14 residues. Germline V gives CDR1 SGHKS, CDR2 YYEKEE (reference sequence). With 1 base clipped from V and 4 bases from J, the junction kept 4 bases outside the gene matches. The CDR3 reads CASSLLRGATEAFF. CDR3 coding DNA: TGTGCCAGCAGCTTGCTCAGGGGGGCCACTGAAGCTTTCTTT. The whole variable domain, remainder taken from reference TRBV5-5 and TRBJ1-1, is DAGVTQSPTHLIKTRGQQVTLRCSPISGHKSVSWYQQVLGQGPQFIFQYYEKEERGRGNFPDRFSARQFPNYSSELNVNALLLGDSALYLCASSLLRGATEAFFGQGTRLTVV.

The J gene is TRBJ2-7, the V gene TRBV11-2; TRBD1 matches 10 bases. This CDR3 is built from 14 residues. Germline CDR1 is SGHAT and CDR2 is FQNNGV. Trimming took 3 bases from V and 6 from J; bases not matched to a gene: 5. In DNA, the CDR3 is TGTGCCAGCAGCTTTGGGACAGGGGCCTTCGAGCAGTACTTC. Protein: CASSFGTGAFEQYF.

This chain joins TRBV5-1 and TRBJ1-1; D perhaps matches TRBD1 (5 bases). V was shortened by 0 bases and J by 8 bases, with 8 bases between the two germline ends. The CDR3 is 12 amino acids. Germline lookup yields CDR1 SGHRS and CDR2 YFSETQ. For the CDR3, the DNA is TGCGCCAGCAGCTTGGGGGAGGGGGAAGCTTTCTTT. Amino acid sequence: CASSLGEGEAFF.

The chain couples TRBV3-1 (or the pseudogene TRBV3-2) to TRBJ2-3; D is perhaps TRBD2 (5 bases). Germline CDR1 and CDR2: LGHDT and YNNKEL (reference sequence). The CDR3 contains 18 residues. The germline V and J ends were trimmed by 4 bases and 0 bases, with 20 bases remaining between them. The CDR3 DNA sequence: TGTGCCAGCAGCCTCGGATTTTCTAGCAGTCCTAGCACAGATACGCAGTATTTT. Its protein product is CASSLGFSSSPSTDTQYF.

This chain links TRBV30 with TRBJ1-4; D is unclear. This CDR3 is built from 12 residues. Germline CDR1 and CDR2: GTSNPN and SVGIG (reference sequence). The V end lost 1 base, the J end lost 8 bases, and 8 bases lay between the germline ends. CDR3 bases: TGTGCCTGGAGTGAACACACGGAAAAACTGTTTTTT. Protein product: CAWSEHTEKLFF.

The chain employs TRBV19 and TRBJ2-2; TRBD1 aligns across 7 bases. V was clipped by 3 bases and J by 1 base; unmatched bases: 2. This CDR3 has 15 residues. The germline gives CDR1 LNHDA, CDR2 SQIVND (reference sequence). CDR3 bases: TGTGCCAGTAGTATCACAGGGGAGAACACCGGGGAGCTGTTTTTT. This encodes CASSITGENTGELFF.

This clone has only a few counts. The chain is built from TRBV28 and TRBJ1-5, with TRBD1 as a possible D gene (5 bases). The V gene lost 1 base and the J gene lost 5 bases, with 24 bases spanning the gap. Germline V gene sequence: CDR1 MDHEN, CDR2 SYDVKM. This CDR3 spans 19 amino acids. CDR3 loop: CASSLYRGGGLGGDQPQHF. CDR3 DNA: TGTGCCAGCAGTTTATATAGGGGTGGCGGGTTGGGGGGTGATCAGCCCCAGCATTTT.